Following are 27 T cell receptor beta chains from one sample sequenced in a study of T cell changes during pregnancy in multiple sclerosis. The repertoire was sequenced with immunoSEQ multiplex PCR; TCRdb's copy has only in-frame clones and lacks some. The repertoire consists of almost 40,000 clones, with 75% to 95% occurring once and the leading ten covering 0.3% to 0.45%. Sequences were derived from CD4+ T cells from peripheral blood mononuclear cells, sampled in the third trimester of pregnancy. Every receptor here comes from a female donor in good health, enrolled as a control in a pregnancy study.

V usage is TRBV30 and J usage is TRBJ2-5, with a weak D call TRBD2 (7 bases). Germline values: CDR1 GTSNPN, CDR2 SVGIG (reference sequence). V shed 3 bases and J shed 8 bases, with 16 bases lying between them. This CDR3 comprises 13 residues. The CDR3 DNA reads as TGTGCCTGGAGCCAGGCGGGGGCGGTCACCCAGTACTTC. Its protein product is CAWSQAGAVTQYF.

The chain links TRBV29-1 to TRBJ2-7; 8 bases line up with TRBD2. Germline CDR1 SQVTM, CDR2 ANQGSEA. V shed 7 bases and J 6 bases; nucleotides not matched to a gene: 8. CDR3 length equals 12 residues. This chain's CDR3 is CSARLARGEQYF. As DNA, the CDR3 is TGCAGCGCCCGACTAGCGAGGGGCGAGCAGTACTTC.

The chain recombines TRBV4-1 with TRBJ1-1; 8 bases fit TRBD1. The germline V gene encodes CDR1 MGHRA and CDR2 YSYEKL. This CDR3 contains 14 residues. The junction had 8 bases not matched to a gene; V was cut back by 1 base and J by 10 bases. In DNA form, the CDR3 reads TGCGCCAGCAGCCAAGTAGGACAGGGTATTGGAGCTTTCTTT. Encoded protein: CASSQVGQGIGAFF.

This rearrangement joins TRBV28 to TRBJ2-5, with TRBD2 matching over 8 bases. Germline assignment: CDR1 MDHEN and CDR2 SYDVKM. The CDR3 sequence is 13 residues long. The junction had 4 bases not matched to a gene; V was cut back by 7 bases and J by 3 bases. CDR3 coding DNA: TGTGCCAGCATCGGGAGGGGTAAAGAGACCCAGTACTTC. Translating it yields CASIGRGKETQYF.

The chain is built from TRBV6-1 and TRBJ1-5, with D maybe TRBD1 (6 bases). The CDR3 runs to 14 residues. Germline CDR1 is MNHNS and CDR2 is SASEGT. Trimming took 6 bases from V and 6 from J, leaving 15 bases between them. The CDR3 loop reads CASRQTGNVQPQHF. CDR3 bases: TGTGCCAGCAGGCAAACAGGGAACGTTCAGCCCCAGCATTTT.

The genes are TRBV19 and TRBJ1-2, with a weak D call TRBD1 (5 bases). V lost 10 bases and J lost 6, with 21 bases in between. Germline-derived CDR1 and CDR2 are LNHDA and SQIVND (reference sequence). CDR3 length: 14 residues. DNA of the CDR3: TGTGCCACCACGTCTGGCCAGGGAGGGGATGGCTACACCTTC. Its protein product is CATTSGQGGDGYTF. The full variable domain, in which reference TRBV19 and TRBJ1-2 provide the parts outside the CDR3, is DGGITQSPKYLFRKEGQNVTLSCEQNLNHDAMYWYRQDPGQGLRLIYYSQIVNDFQKGDIAEGYSVSREKKESFPLTVTSAQKNPTAFYLCATTSGQGGDGYTFGSGTRLTVV.

The chain is built from TRBV28 and TRBJ1-2; no definite D call. Germline V gene data show CDR1 as MDHEN and CDR2 as SYDVKM. The CDR3 has 14 residues. The V end lost 6 bases, the J end lost 9 bases, and 20 bases lay between the germline ends. For the CDR3, the DNA is TGTGCCAGCAGACTGCCGCTAGGATCCGGGAGCTACACCTTC. The encoded protein is CASRLPLGSGSYTF.

This chain uses TRBV6-5 with TRBJ1-1; 7 nucleotides align to TRBD1. Germline V gene data show CDR1 as MNHEY and CDR2 as SVGAGI. The CDR3 has 12 residues. With V trimmed by 6 bases and J by 3 bases, 1 base remained unmatched. In DNA form, the CDR3 reads TGTGCCAGCAGCAGGGGGGACACTGAAGCTTTCTTT. Amino acids: CASSRGDTEAFF.

The gene calls are TRBV23-1 and TRBJ2-7; 10 bases agree with TRBD2. TRBV23-1 is an ORF, with its function uncertain. There are 19 residues in the CDR3. Losses at the gene ends were 4 bases for V and 0 bases for J; bases not matched to a gene: 15. Here the CDR3 reads CASSRGLLAGQTSSYEQYF. DNA of the CDR3: TGCGCCAGCAGTCGAGGCTTACTAGCGGGACAAACGAGCTCCTACGAGCAGTACTTC.

The V gene is TRBV6-1, the J gene TRBJ1-1; 7 bases are shared with TRBD1. This CDR3 has 14 residues. Germline CDR1 is MNHNS and CDR2 is SASEGT. The V gene end was trimmed by 5 bases and the J gene end by 6 bases; junction bases not matched to a gene: 9. CDR3 bases: TGTGCCAGCAGTAAAGACAGGGTGTTCGCTGAAGCTTTCTTT. It translates to CASSKDRVFAEAFF.

The rearrangement joins TRBV6-1 to TRBJ2-3, with D tentatively TRBD2 (5 bases). The germline CDR1 and CDR2 sequences are MNHNS and SASEGT. Trimming removed 6 bases from V and 2 bases from J, with 12 bases in between. CDR3 length: 14 amino acids. The CDR3 spells CASRDLRDTDTQYF. Here the CDR3 DNA reads TGTGCCAGCAGAGACCTTCGGGACACAGATACGCAGTATTTT.

This clone appeared a few times. V usage is TRBV30 and J usage is TRBJ2-2, with D perhaps matching TRBD1 (5 bases). CDR1 GTSNPN and CDR2 SVGIG come from the germline V gene (reference sequence). Trimming left V 3 bases short and J 8 bases short, with 16 bases between. The CDR3 length is 14 residues. This CDR3 is CAWSAQVLAGELFF. DNA for the CDR3: TGTGCCTGGAGCGCACAGGTTCTGGCGGGGGAGCTGTTTTTT. Combining the CDR3 with reference TRBV30 and TRBJ2-2 gives the whole variable domain SQTIHQWPATLVQPVGSPLSLECTVEGTSNPNLYWYRQAAGRGLQLLFYSVGIGQISSEVPQNLSASRPQDRQFILSSKKLLLSDSGFYLCAWSAQVLAGELFFGEGSRLTVL.

V is TRBV10-3 and J is TRBJ1-1, with D possibly matching TRBD1 (5 bases). Germline lookup yields CDR1 ENHRY and CDR2 SYGVKD. The CDR3 totals 13 residues. Trimming stripped 3 bases from V and 6 bases from J, with 11 bases between. As DNA, the CDR3 is TGTGCCATCAGTGAACAGTCCAGGGCTGAAGCTTTCTTT. The encoded protein is CAISEQSRAEAFF.

This clone was recorded only once. V gene TRBV5-4 combines with J gene TRBJ2-3; TRBD2 matches 7 bases. Germline CDR1 SGHNT, CDR2 YYREEE (reference sequence). The V segment lost 0 bases and the J segment 11 bases; nucleotides outside the gene matches: 6. The CDR3 runs 13 residues. The CDR3 sequence: CASSLDSSGRQYF. In DNA, the CDR3 is TGTGCCAGCAGCTTGGATTCTAGCGGTCGGCAGTATTTT.

This clone was counted a few times. The chain carries TRBV19 and TRBJ2-6, with 9 bases fitting TRBD1. Trimming took 6 bases from V and 1 from J; bases not matched to a gene: 10. Germline assignment: CDR1 LNHDA and CDR2 SQIVND (reference sequence). The CDR3 is 18 residues long. In DNA, the CDR3 is TGTGCCAGTAGAACAGGGGGCGCCCCCTTATCTGGGGCCAACGTCCTGACTTTC. Its translation: CASRTGGAPLSGANVLTF.

This clone was seen more than once but under ten times. The CDR3 nucleotides are TGTGCCAGCAGTTTATTCTGGGACAGAATCAATCAGCCCCAGCATTTT. This sequence encodes CASSLFWDRINQPQHF. This chain joins TRBV28 and TRBJ1-5; 7 nucleotides line up with TRBD1. The CDR3 sequence is 16 residues long. CDR1 is MDHEN, CDR2 SYDVKM, per germline. Trimming at V came to 1 base and at J to 3 bases, leaving 6 bases not matched to a gene.

The J gene is TRBJ2-3, the V gene TRBV19; 12 nucleotides line up with TRBD2. CDR3 length: 15 residues. Per the germline V gene, CDR1 is LNHDA and CDR2 is SQIVND (reference sequence). With 4 bases clipped from V and 8 bases from J, the junction kept 7 bases outside the gene matches. The DNA of the CDR3 is TGTGCCAGTAGTAGTCTAGCGGGAGGGCCTGGTACGCAGTATTTT. Protein product: CASSSLAGGPGTQYF.

The gene calls are TRBV29-1 and TRBJ2-7; a possible D gene is TRBD1 (5 bases). Trimming removed 5 bases at V and 7 bases at J, with 21 bases between. The germline gives CDR1 SQVTM, CDR2 ANQGSEA. CDR3 length: 14 residues. CDR3 region: CSVRKSTGSREQYF. The DNA of the CDR3 is TGCAGCGTTCGAAAAAGCACAGGCTCCCGGGAGCAGTACTTC.

V gene TRBV2 combines with J gene TRBJ2-7; tentative D call: TRBD2 (6 bases). The CDR3 consists of 12 residues. Looked up from germline, CDR1 is SNHLY and CDR2 is FYNNEI. The V end lost 6 bases, the J end lost 7 bases, and 13 bases lay between the germline ends. CDR3 protein: CASREPLAEQYF. As DNA, the CDR3 is TGTGCCAGCAGGGAACCCCTAGCGGAGCAGTACTTC.

The chain is built from TRBV4-2 and TRBJ2-1; D gene unclear. CDR1 LGHNA and CDR2 YNFKEQ come from the germline V gene. V lost 4 bases and J lost 4, with 8 bases in between. The CDR3 sequence is 13 residues long. The CDR3 is CASSRDSYNEQFF. The CDR3 bases are TGTGCCAGCAGCCGCGATTCGTACAATGAGCAGTTCTTC.

DNA of the CDR3: TGTGCCAGTAGGCAGGCGAGCACAGATACGCAGTATTTT. Protein sequence: CASRQASTDTQYF. This chain joins TRBV19 and TRBJ2-3; no clear D. The CDR3 sequence is 13 residues long. The ends were cut back, 6 bases at V and 0 bases at J, with 7 bases in the middle. Germline V lookup: CDR1 LNHDA, CDR2 SQIVND (reference sequence).

The gene calls are TRBV6-1 and TRBJ1-5, with 7 bases identical to TRBD1. The germline V gene has CDR1 MNHNS and CDR2 SASEGT. V lost 7 bases to trimming and J lost 4 bases; unmatched junction nucleotides: 7. CDR3 length equals 14 residues. In nucleotides, the CDR3 is TGTGCCAGCACGGTGGCAGGGGGAAATCAGCCCCAGCATTTT. Its translation is CASTVAGGNQPQHF.

This chain uses TRBV2 with TRBJ1-2; TRBD1 agrees at 7 bases. J gave up 10 bases and V 6 bases, and 11 bases lay outside the gene matches. Germline CDR1 reads SNHLY; CDR2 reads FYNNEI. The CDR3 totals 13 residues. In DNA form, the CDR3 reads TGTGCCAGCAGCGGGGCTAGGGACAGCGACTACACCTTC. It is translated as CASSGARDSDYTF.

This clone has only one observation. The V call is TRBV11-2, the J call TRBJ2-2; 8 bases match TRBD1. The junction had 1 base not matched to a gene; V was cut back by 1 base and J by 6 bases. The germline gives CDR1 SGHAT, CDR2 FQNNGV. The CDR3 runs 14 residues. CDR3 in amino acids: CASSLADRAGELFF. Here the CDR3 DNA reads TGTGCCAGCAGCTTAGCGGACAGGGCCGGGGAGCTGTTTTTT.

CDR3 loop: CSVPGGVGQPQHF. CDR3 in DNA: TGCAGCGTGCCCGGGGGGGTGGGTCAGCCCCAGCATTTT. The chain recombines TRBV29-1 with TRBJ1-5, with D perhaps TRBD1 (5 bases). The CDR3 runs 13 residues. V was cut by 6 bases and J by 6 bases, with 15 bases left in between. CDR1 is SQVTM and CDR2 is ANQGSEA in the germline V gene.

Within the sample, this clone is medium-sized. The chain links TRBV4-1 to TRBJ1-1; no definite D call. The CDR3 contains 15 residues. V gave up 0 bases and J gave up 4 bases, with 12 bases separating them. Germline CDR1 is MGHRA and CDR2 is YSYEKL. CDR3: CASSQDLIIGTEAFF. In DNA form, the CDR3 reads TGCGCCAGCAGCCAAGATCTAATCATCGGCACTGAAGCTTTCTTT.

This chain links TRBV28 with TRBJ2-5; 11 bases match TRBD2. Germline CDR1 reads MDHEN; CDR2 reads SYDVKM. The CDR3 length is 15 residues. V was pared by 5 bases and J by 4 bases, with 6 bases of the junction left unmatched. CDR3 coding DNA: TGTGCCAGCAGTCCGTCTACTAGCGGGGGAGAGACCCAGTACTTC. Translation gives CASSPSTSGGETQYF.